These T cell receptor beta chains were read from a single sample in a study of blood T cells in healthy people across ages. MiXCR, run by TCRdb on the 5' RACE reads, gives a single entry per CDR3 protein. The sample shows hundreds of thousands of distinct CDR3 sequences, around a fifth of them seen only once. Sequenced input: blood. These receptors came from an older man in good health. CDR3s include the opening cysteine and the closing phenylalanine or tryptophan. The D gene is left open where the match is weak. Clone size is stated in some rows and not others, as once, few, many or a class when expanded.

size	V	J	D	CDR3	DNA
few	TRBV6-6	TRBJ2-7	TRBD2	CASSYGLGNEQYF	TGTGCCAGCAGTTATGGACTAGGGAACGAGCAGTACTTC
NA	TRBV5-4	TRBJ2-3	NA	CASSLDLASTDTQYF	TGTGCCAGCAGCTTGGATCTAGCTTCCACAGATACGCAGTATTTT
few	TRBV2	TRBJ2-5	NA	CASREPDRQETQYF	TGTGCCAGCAGAGAACCGGACAGACAAGAGACCCAGTACTTC
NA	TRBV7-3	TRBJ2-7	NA	CASSLRQVLGLGSEQYF	TGTGCCAGCAGCTTAAGACAGGTATTAGGACTAGGGTCGGAGCAGTACTTC
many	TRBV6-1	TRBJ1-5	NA	CASSLDRNQPQHF	TGTGCCAGCAGTTTGGATCGGAATCAGCCCCAGCATTTT
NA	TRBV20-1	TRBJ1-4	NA	CSASSVATNEKLFF	TGCAGTGCTAGTTCTGTTGCAACTAATGAAAAACTGTTTTTT
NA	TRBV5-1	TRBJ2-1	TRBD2	CASSAGTSGTLTNNEQFF	TGCGCCAGCAGCGCCGGGACTAGCGGGACCCTAACCAACAATGAGCAGTTCTTC
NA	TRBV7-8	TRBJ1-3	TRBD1	CASSYDRAHTIYF	TGTGCCAGCAGCTATGACAGGGCCCACACCATATATTTT
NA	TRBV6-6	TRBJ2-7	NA	CASSYGGQPYEQYF	TGTGCCAGCAGTTACGGGGGACAACCCTACGAGCAGTACTTC
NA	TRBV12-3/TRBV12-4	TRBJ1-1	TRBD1	CASSRQQGATEAFF	TGTGCCAGCAGTCGCCAACAGGGGGCCACTGAAGCTTTCTTT
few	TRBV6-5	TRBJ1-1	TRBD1	CASSRQGDTEAFF	TGTGCCAGCAGTCGACAGGGCGACACTGAAGCTTTCTTT
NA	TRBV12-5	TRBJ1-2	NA	CASGLVQVGYTF	TGTGCTAGTGGTTTGGTCCAGGTTGGCTACACCTTC
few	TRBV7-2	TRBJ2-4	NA	CASSLNSGVLPVAKNIQYF	TGTGCCAGCAGCTTAAATTCCGGGGTCCTACCAGTAGCCAAAAACATTCAGTACTTC
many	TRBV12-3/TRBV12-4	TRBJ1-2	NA	CASSLAKPNYGYTF	TGTGCCAGCAGTTTAGCTAAACCTAACTATGGCTACACCTTC
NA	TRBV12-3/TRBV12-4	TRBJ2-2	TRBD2	CASSSGTMNAGELFF	TGTGCCAGCAGTTCGGGGACTATGAACGCCGGGGAGTTGTTTTTT
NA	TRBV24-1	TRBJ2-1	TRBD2	CATRGAGGYNEQFF	TGTGCCACCAGAGGAGCGGGAGGGTACAATGAGCAGTTCTTC
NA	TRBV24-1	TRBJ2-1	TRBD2	CATSDSTSGSYNEQFF	TGTGCCACCAGTGACTCTACTAGCGGGAGCTACAATGAGCAGTTCTTC
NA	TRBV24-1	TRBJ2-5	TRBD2	CATPLAGVETQYF	TGTGCCACCCCCTTAGCGGGAGTCGAGACCCAGTACTTC
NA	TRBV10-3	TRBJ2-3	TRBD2	CAIREGLAGVSTDTQYF	TGTGCCATCAGAGAGGGACTAGCGGGAGTGAGCACAGATACGCAGTATTTT
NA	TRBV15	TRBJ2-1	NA	CATSREGGDLNEQFF	TGTGCCACCAGCAGGGAGGGGGGGGATCTAAATGAGCAGTTCTTC
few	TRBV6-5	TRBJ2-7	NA	CASARGIPSYEQYF	TGTGCCAGCGCGCGAGGCATACCATCCTACGAGCAGTACTTC
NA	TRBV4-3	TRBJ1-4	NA	CASSQFRENEKLFF	TGCGCCAGCAGCCAATTCAGGGAAAATGAAAAACTGTTTTTT
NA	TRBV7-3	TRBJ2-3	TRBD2	CASSLTGGSFTDTQYF	TGTGCCAGCAGCTTAACGGGCGGGAGCTTCACAGATACGCAGTATTTT
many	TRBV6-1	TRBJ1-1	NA	CASSEWALMGGNTEAFF	TGTGCCAGCAGTGAATGGGCTCTGATGGGGGGGAACACTGAAGCTTTCTTT
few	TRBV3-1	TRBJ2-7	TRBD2	CASSQDGLGLAPYEQYF	TGTGCCAGCAGCCAAGATGGCCTGGGACTAGCCCCCTACGAGCAGTACTTC
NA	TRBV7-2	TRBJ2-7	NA	CASSQRADYEQYF	TGTGCCAGCAGCCAGAGGGCGGATTACGAGCAGTACTTC
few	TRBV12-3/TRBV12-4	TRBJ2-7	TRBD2	CASSIGLAGGAYEQYF	TGTGCCAGCAGTATTGGACTAGCGGGAGGGGCCTACGAGCAGTACTTC
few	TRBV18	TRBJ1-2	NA	CASSPYRDHYGYTF	TGTGCCAGCTCACCCTACAGGGACCACTATGGCTACACCTTC
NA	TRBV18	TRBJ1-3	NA	CASRTGTSGNTIYF	TGTGCCAGCCGTACGGGAACCTCTGGAAACACCATATATTTT
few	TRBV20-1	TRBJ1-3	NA	CSASRDAAGNTIYF	TGCAGTGCTTCCCGGGACGCCGCTGGAAACACCATATATTTT
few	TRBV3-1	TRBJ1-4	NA	CASSQESPGGNEKLFF	TGTGCCAGCAGCCAAGAATCTCCGGGGGGTAATGAAAAACTGTTTTTT
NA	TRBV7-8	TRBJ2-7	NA	CASSLGGWYEQYF	TGTGCCAGCAGCTTAGGGGGATGGTACGAGCAGTACTTC
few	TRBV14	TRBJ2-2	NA	CASSFGRPGTGELFF	TGTGCCAGCAGCTTCGGGCGGCCGGGGACCGGGGAGCTGTTTTTT
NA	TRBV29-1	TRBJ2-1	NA	CSVEAQIRDNEQFF	TGCAGCGTTGAAGCACAGATCAGAGACAATGAGCAGTTCTTC
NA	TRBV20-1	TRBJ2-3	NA	CSARAQSTQYF	TGCAGTGCTAGAGCACAGAGTACGCAGTATTTT
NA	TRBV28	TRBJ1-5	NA	CASSSGTSSNQPQHF	TGTGCCAGCAGTTCCGGGACATCTAGCAATCAGCCCCAGCATTTT
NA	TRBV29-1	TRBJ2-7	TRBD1	CSVGSGGAYEQYF	TGCAGCGTTGGATCAGGGGGCGCCTACGAGCAGTACTTC
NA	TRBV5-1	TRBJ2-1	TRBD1	CASSPGQGKNEQFF	TGCGCCAGCAGCCCGGGACAGGGAAAAAATGAGCAGTTCTTC
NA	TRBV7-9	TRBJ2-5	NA	CASSLTNRLNKAQETQYF	TGTGCCAGCAGCTTAACCAATCGACTGAATAAAGCACAAGAGACCCAGTACTTC
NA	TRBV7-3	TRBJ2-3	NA	CASSLGGKDTDTQYF	TGTGCCAGCAGCTTAGGTGGGAAAGACACAGATACGCAGTATTTT